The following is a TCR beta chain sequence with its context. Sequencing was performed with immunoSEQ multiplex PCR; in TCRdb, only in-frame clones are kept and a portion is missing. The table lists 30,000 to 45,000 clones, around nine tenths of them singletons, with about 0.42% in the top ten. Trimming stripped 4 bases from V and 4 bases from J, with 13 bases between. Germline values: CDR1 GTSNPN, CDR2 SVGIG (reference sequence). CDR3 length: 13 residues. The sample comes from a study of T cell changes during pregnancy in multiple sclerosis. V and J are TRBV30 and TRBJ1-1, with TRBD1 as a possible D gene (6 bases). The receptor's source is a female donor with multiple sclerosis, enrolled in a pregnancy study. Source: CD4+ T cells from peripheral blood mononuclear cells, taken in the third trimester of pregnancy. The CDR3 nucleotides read TGTGCCTGGACTTCCGGACAGTTCACTGAAGCTTTCTTT. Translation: CAWTSGQFTEAFF. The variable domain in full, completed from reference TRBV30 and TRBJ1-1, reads SQTIHQWPATLVQPVGSPLSLECTVEGTSNPNLYWYRQAAGRGLQLLFYSVGIGQISSEVPQNLSASRPQDRQFILSSKKLLLSDSGFYLCAWTSGQFTEAFFGQGTRLTVV.